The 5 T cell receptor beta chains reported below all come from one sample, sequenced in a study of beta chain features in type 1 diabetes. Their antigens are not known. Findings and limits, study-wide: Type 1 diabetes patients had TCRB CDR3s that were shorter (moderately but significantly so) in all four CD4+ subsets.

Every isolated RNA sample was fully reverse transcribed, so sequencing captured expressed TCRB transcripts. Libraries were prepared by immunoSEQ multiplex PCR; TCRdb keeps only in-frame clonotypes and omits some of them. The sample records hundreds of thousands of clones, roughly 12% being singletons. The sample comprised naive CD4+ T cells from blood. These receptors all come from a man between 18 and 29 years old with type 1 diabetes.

The DNA for the CDR3 is TGTGCCAGCAGTTCGACAGGGGCGCTGAACACTGAAGCTTTCTTT. This sequence encodes CASSSTGALNTEAFF. The chain uses TRBV6-1 and TRBJ1-1; 8 bases fit TRBD1. There are 15 residues in the CDR3. Losses at the gene ends were 5 bases for V and 0 bases for J; bases not matched to a gene: 5. Germline CDR1 is MNHNS and CDR2 is SASEGT.

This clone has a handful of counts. CDR3 bases: TGTGCCTGGACCAGGGGGCATGGGGCAGATACGCAGTATTTT. It specifies CAWTRGHGADTQYF. This rearrangement joins TRBV30 to TRBJ2-3; 8 bases line up with TRBD1. The J segment lost 4 bases and the V segment lost 4 bases, leaving 7 bases of the junction unmatched. Germline values: CDR1 GTSNPN, CDR2 SVGIG (reference sequence). This CDR3 contains 14 residues.

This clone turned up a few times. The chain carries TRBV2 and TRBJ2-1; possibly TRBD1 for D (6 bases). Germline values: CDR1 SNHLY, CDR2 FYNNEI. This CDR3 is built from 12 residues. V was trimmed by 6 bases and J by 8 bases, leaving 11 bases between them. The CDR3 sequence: CASSQQGYEQFF. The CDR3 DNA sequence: TGTGCCAGCAGCCAACAGGGTTATGAGCAGTTCTTC.

The CDR3 sequence is CASSFRTGKETQYF. The CDR3, as DNA: TGTGCCAGCAGCTTCAGGACAGGGAAAGAGACCCAGTACTTC. This chain links TRBV11-3 with TRBJ2-5, with 8 bases matching TRBD1. The CDR3 spans 14 residues. Trimming removed 3 bases from V and 3 bases from J; junction bases left unmatched: 3. Germline V gives CDR1 SGHNT, CDR2 YENEEA.

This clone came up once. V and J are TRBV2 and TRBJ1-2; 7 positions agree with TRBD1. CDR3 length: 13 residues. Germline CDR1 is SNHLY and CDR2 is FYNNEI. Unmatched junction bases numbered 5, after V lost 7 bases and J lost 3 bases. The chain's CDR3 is CASTRDRDYGYTF. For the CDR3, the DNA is TGTGCCAGCACCCGGGACAGAGACTATGGCTACACCTTC.